The 2 T cell receptor beta chains below come from one sample, sequenced in a study of blood T cell repertoires in COVID-19. Assay: immunoSEQ multiplex PCR; the TCRdb copy retains only in-frame clones and omits some. The sample has almost 250,000 clones, about 87% seen once; the top ten hold 1.5% to 2%. Sequencing input: PBMCs or T cells enriched from blood (not recorded which). These receptors were taken from a woman aged 45-65 years who had recovered from COVID-19.

V is TRBV9 and J is TRBJ2-3; 9 nucleotides align to TRBD2. J gave up 4 bases and V 6 bases, and 9 bases lay outside the gene matches. CDR1 and CDR2 from the germline V gene are SGDLS and YYNGEE. The CDR3 runs to 15 residues. The CDR3 region is CASTRGGREADTQYF. Here the CDR3 DNA reads TGTGCCAGCACGCGGGGCGGGAGGGAGGCAGATACGCAGTATTTT.

This clone was recorded a few times. The V and J genes are TRBV19 and TRBJ1-1; unclear D gene. Trimming pared 3 bases from V and 1 base from J, leaving 6 bases between. Germline V gene lookup returns CDR1 LNHDA and CDR2 SQIVND (reference sequence). This CDR3 spans 13 amino acids. The CDR3 bases are TGTGCCAGTAGTATGTATCGGAACACTGAAGCTTTCTTT. It yields the protein CASSMYRNTEAFF. Supplemented by reference TRBV19 and TRBJ1-1, the full variable domain reads DGGITQSPKYLFRKEGQNVTLSCEQNLNHDAMYWYRQDPGQGLRLIYYSQIVNDFQKGDIAEGYSVSREKKESFPLTVTSAQKNPTAFYLCASSMYRNTEAFFGQGTRLTVV.